The present TCR beta chain was sequenced within a study of blood T cell repertoires in COVID-19. Study in general: Spain, Italy and the United States supplied samples that represented acute and convalescent COVID-19.

This CDR3 has 13 residues. Germline V gene sequence: CDR1 SGHTA, CDR2 FQGNSA. Trimming cost V 1 base and J 2 bases, with 5 bases left between them. Per the original data handling: Scientists estimated how many nucleated cells there were by amplifying reference gene primers. Only in-frame clones appear in the TCRdb table, and some are missing; sequencing was by immunoSEQ multiplex PCR. Clonal size and the V and J genes are those of that table, whereas D and trimming came from the DNA. The repertoire holds approximately 150,000 clones, with approximately 86% as singletons. Sequencing used peripheral blood. V is TRBV7-2 and J is TRBJ2-5; no definite D call. The sequence derives from a woman aged 55-69 years who had recovered from COVID-19. The CDR3 DNA is TGTGCCAGCAGCTTAGTCGGTCAAGAGACCCAGTACTTC. This translates into CASSLVGQETQYF.